This is a list of T cell receptor beta chains from one sample in a study of regulatory T cells in long-lasting Graves disease. MiXCR, run by TCRdb on the multiplex PCR reads, gives a single entry per CDR3 protein. The data show roughly 560,000 distinct CDR3 sequences, roughly 15% seen once. The sample was also reused in another study, on T cells in Graves' hyperthyroidism and ophthalmopathy.

The specimen comprised peripheral blood mononuclear cells (PBMCs), sampled at new diagnosis, from a patient treated with antithyroid drugs. These receptors all stem from a woman aged 35-65 years with Graves disease. The CDR3 runs from the conserved cysteine through the conserved F or W. A D gene is named only where the DNA matches it firmly. Each size is once, few or many counts, or a class when the clone is expanded.

v_call	d_call	j_call	clone_size	cdr3_aa	cdr3_nt
TRBV19	-	TRBJ1-2	few	CTSSYRQNYGYTF	TGTACCAGTTCATACAGGCAGAACTATGGCTACACCTTC
TRBV5-1	TRBD1	TRBJ2-7	many	CASSLGTGGEQYF	TGTGCCAGCAGCCTGGGGACAGGGGGTGAGCAGTACTTC
TRBV11-2	TRBD1	TRBJ1-1	many	CASSHNSVQGGHEAFF	TGTGCCAGCAGCCATAATAGTGTGCAGGGGGGCCATGAAGCTTTCTTT
TRBV30	-	TRBJ2-1	few	CAWSPQVSSYNEQFF	TGTGCCTGGAGTCCTCAAGTGAGCTCCTACAATGAGCAGTTCTTC
TRBV11-2	TRBD2	TRBJ2-3	many	CASSLVPSGATDTQYF	TGTGCCAGCAGCTTAGTTCCTAGCGGGGCCACAGATACGCAGTATTTT
TRBV6-2/TRBV6-3	-	TRBJ2-3	few	CASSPGGPGDTQYF	TGTGCCAGCAGTCCCGGGGGGCCGGGAGATACGCAGTATTTT
TRBV29-1	-	TRBJ2-5	once	CSHLRGQETQYF	TGCAGCCACCTGAGGGGCCAAGAGACCCAGTACTTC
TRBV6-2/TRBV6-3	TRBD2	TRBJ2-7	many	CASSYLLAGGPGEQYF	TGTGCCAGCAGTTACCTACTAGCGGGGGGGCCGGGGGAGCAGTACTTC
TRBV5-1	-	TRBJ1-5	many	CASAPGLAGQPQHF	TGCGCCAGCGCTCCGGGCCTCGCGGGACAGCCCCAGCATTTT
TRBV7-2	-	TRBJ2-3	few	CASSLNRVASTDTQYF	TGTGCCAGCAGCTTGAACAGGGTGGCCTCCACAGATACGCAGTATTTT